A selection of T cell receptor beta chains follows, all from one sample in a study of blood T cells in healthy people across ages. TCRdb passed the 5' RACE reads through MiXCR, listing each CDR3 protein once. The table includes about 640,000 distinct CDR3 sequences, about 54% detected once. Material: blood. These receptors were obtained from a man between 60 and 75 years old in good health. Each CDR3 is given with its conserved first and last residue. The D gene is left open where the match is weak. Clone size is shown for a subset of rows, as once, few, many or a class of expanded clone.

>-|TRBV4-1|TRBJ1-2|-
CASSQNQGPTGPSNYGYTF
TGCGCCAGCAGCCAAAACCAGGGGCCCACAGGCCCCTCTAACTATGGCTACACCTTC
>-|TRBV7-2|TRBJ1-2|-
CASSERGGVNYGYTF
TGTGCCAGCAGCGAAAGGGGGGGGGTGAACTATGGCTACACCTTC
>-|TRBV7-9|TRBJ1-6|-
CASSLAANSPLHF
TGTGCCAGCAGCTTGGCAGCTAATTCACCCCTCCACTTT
>-|TRBV7-2|TRBJ2-1|TRBD2
CASGLGLASSYNEQFF
TGTGCCAGCGGCCTGGGACTAGCAAGCTCCTACAATGAGCAGTTCTTC
>-|TRBV6-5|TRBJ2-1|TRBD2
CASSYFGSSGTNEQFF
TGTGCCAGCAGTTATTTTGGGTCTAGCGGGACCAATGAGCAGTTCTTC
>-|TRBV20-1|TRBJ1-1|-
CSARRNTEAFF
TGCAGTGCCCGGCGGAACACTGAAGCTTTCTTT
>few|TRBV20-1|TRBJ2-5|-
CSAREPGFETQYF
TGCAGTGCTAGAGAGCCGGGGTTCGAGACCCAGTACTTC
>-|TRBV4-1|TRBJ2-1|TRBD2
CASSQADLAGVETQFF
TGCGCCAGCAGCCAAGCTGATCTAGCGGGGGTTGAGACCCAGTTCTTC
>-|TRBV27|TRBJ2-7|TRBD2
CASSLSRLAGVREQYF
TGTGCCAGCAGTTTATCCCGGCTAGCGGGGGTTCGCGAGCAGTACTTC
>few|TRBV5-5|TRBJ1-2|TRBD1
CASSLAAGQLANYGYTF
TGTGCCAGCAGCTTGGCGGCGGGACAGTTAGCTAACTATGGCTACACCTTC
>few|TRBV7-9|TRBJ1-1|-
CASSLRQTHPTDTEAFF
TGTGCCAGCAGCTTGAGACAGACCCATCCTACGGACACTGAAGCTTTCTTT
>few|TRBV21-1|TRBJ2-7|-
CASILGGQGGSYEQYF
TGTGCCAGCATCCTTGGCGGGCAGGGAGGATCCTACGAGCAGTACTTC
>-|TRBV5-1|TRBJ1-2|TRBD1
CASSSPGQGSGYTF
TGCGCCAGCAGCTCCCCGGGACAGGGATCTGGCTACACCTTC
>-|TRBV7-9|TRBJ2-7|TRBD1
CASSQGPWDSSYEQYF
TGTGCCAGCAGCCAGGGCCCTTGGGACAGTTCCTACGAGCAGTACTTC
>few|TRBV20-1|TRBJ2-5|-
CSAFPGQETQYF
TGCAGTGCTTTCCCAGGGCAAGAGACCCAGTACTTC
>-|TRBV20-1|TRBJ2-1|-
CSARFNEQFF
TGCAGTGCTAGATTCAATGAGCAGTTCTTC
>few|TRBV6-6|TRBJ2-5|-
CASSPKWGQETQYF
TGTGCCAGCAGTCCAAAATGGGGCCAAGAGACCCAGTACTTC
>-|TRBV28|TRBJ2-7|TRBD1
CASRGGQALYEQYF
TGTGCCAGCAGGGGTGGACAGGCTCTCTACGAGCAGTACTTC
>-|TRBV12-3/TRBV12-4|TRBJ2-1|-
CASSTGTASSYNEQFF
TGTGCCAGCAGTACTGGGACGGCAAGCTCCTACAATGAGCAGTTCTTC
>-|TRBV15|TRBJ1-2|-
CATSAARAFNYGYTF
TGTGCCACCAGCGCCGCCAGGGCGTTTAACTATGGCTACACCTTC
>-|TRBV14|TRBJ2-7|-
CASSQDREVVYEQYF
TGTGCCAGCAGCCAAGACAGGGAAGTGGTCTACGAGCAGTACTTC